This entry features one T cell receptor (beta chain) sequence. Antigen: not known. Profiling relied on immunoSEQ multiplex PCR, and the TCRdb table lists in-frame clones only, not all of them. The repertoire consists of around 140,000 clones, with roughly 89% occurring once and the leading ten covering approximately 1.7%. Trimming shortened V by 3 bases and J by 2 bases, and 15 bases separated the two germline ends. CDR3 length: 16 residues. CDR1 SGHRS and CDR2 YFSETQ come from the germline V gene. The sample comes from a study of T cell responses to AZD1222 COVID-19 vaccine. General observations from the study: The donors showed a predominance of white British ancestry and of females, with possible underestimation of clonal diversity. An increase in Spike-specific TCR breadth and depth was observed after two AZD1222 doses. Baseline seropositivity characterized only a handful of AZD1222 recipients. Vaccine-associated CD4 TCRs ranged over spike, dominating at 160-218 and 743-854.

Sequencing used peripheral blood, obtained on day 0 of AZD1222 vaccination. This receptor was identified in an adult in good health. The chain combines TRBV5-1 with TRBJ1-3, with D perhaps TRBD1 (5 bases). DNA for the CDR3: TGCGCCAGCAGCTGGGGCAATGACAGTCCTGGAAACACCATATATTTT. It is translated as CASSWGNDSPGNTIYF.